This TCR beta chain emerged from a study of T-cell memory formation after mild COVID-19. Turning to the study itself: Largely donor-specific sequence clusters came from a couple of donors. Study-level results: Clones that contracted from day 15 to 85 had balanced CD4/CD8; later expanders were CD4+ biased.

Using constant-segment primers, 5'RACE produced TCR alpha and TCR beta cDNA libraries carrying sample barcodes and UMIs. TCRdb reprocessed the 5' RACE reads via MiXCR and lists one record per CDR3 protein. The table has hundreds of thousands of distinct CDR3 sequences, over 13% seen once. This clonotype was seen only a few times. What it binds is unknown. The sample consisted of PBMCs or a T cell subset sorted from them (not recorded which). The sequence came from a man between 18 and 29 years old who had mild COVID-19 (a few samples of this study predate the infection). Cell type and time point are not known.

The CDR3: CASSVGVEPAQQYF. The DNA of the CDR3 is TGTGCCAGCAGCGTAGGAGTAGAACCCGCCCAGCAGTACTTC. This chain uses TRBV9 with TRBJ2-7; D is unresolved. Trimming left V 0 bases short and J 8 bases short, with 15 bases between. Germline-derived CDR1 and CDR2 are SGDLS and YYNGEE. CDR3 size: 14 residues.